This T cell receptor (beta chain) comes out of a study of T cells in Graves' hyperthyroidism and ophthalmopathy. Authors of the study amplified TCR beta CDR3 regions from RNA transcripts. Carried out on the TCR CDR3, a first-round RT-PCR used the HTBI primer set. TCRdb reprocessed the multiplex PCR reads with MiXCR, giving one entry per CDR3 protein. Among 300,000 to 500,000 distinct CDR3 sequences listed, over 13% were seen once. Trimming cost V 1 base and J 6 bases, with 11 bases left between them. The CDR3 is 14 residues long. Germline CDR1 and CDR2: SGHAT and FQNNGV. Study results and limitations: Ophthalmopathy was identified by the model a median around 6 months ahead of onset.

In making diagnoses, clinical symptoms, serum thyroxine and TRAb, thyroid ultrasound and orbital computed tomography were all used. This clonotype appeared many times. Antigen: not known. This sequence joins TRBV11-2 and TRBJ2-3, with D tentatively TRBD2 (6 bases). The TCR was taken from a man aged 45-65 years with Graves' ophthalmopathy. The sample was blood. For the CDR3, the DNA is TGTGCCAGCAGCTTAGGGAGGGCCGGGGATACGCAGTATTTT. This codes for CASSLGRAGDTQYF.